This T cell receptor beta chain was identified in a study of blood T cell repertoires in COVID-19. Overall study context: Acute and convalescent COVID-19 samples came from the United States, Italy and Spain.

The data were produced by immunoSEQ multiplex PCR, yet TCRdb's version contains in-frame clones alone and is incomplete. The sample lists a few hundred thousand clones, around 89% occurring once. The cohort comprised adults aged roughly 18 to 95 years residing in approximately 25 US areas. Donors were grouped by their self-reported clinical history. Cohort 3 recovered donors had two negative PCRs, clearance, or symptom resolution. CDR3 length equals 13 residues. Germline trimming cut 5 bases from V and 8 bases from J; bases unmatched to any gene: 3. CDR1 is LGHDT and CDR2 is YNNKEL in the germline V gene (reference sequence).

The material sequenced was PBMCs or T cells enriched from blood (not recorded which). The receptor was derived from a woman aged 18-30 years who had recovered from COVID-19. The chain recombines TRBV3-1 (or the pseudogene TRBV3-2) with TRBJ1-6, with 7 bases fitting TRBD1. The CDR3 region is CASSSTGDSPLHF. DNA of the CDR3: TGTGCCAGCAGCTCAACAGGGGATTCACCCCTCCACTTT.